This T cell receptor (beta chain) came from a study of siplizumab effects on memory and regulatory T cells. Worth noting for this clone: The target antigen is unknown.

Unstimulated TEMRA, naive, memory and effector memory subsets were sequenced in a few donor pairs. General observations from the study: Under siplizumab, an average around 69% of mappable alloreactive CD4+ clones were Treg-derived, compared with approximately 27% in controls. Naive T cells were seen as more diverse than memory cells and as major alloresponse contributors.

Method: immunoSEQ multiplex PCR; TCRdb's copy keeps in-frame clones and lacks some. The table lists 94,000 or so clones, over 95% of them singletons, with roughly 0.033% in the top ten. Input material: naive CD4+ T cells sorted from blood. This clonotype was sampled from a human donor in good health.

In DNA form, the CDR3 reads TGTGCCAGCAGCTTCCACACTGAAGCTTTCTTT. Translated: CASSFHTEAFF. The gene calls are TRBV11-2 and TRBJ1-1; no clear D gene. With 3 bases removed from V and 3 bases from J, the gap between germline ends came to 2 bases. Per the germline V gene, CDR1 is SGHAT and CDR2 is FQNNGV. The length of the CDR3 is 11 residues.